This paragraph reports one T cell receptor (beta chain). This entry comes from a study of blood T cell repertoires in COVID-19. Study information: Samples of COVID-19 (acute and convalescent) were obtained from the United States, Italy and Spain. The cDNA or gDNA used as material had been derived from T cells, B-cell-depleted T cells, or PBMCs.

Original data processing: Amplification from reference gene primers served as the basis for estimated nucleated cell counts. TCRdb's copy holds only in-frame clones and misses some; the assay was immunoSEQ multiplex PCR. D and trimming were read from the DNA, whereas the V and J calls and clone size are those reported in that table. The sample records about 140,000 clones, 65% to 80% being singletons. The origin of this receptor is a man between 45 and 60 years old with acute or convalescent COVID-19. The specimen was peripheral blood.

The chain's CDR3 is CASSLEGQGDYGYTF. The CDR3 region has the DNA TGCGCCAGCAGCTTGGAGGGACAGGGGGACTATGGCTACACCTTC. This rearrangement joins TRBV5-1 to TRBJ1-2, with TRBD1 matching over 11 bases. Per germline, CDR1 SGHRS and CDR2 YFSETQ. CDR3 length equals 15 residues. V gave up 0 bases and J gave up 3 bases; unmatched junction bases: 1.